This TCR beta chain was recorded in a study of yellow fever vaccine responses in identical twins. The CDR3 extends over 13 amino acids. V was pared by 0 bases and J by 8 bases, with 8 bases between. Germline CDR1 MNHEY, CDR2 SVGAGI. In the case of this clonotype: Its matching antigen is unknown.

Using its own MiXCR run on the RT-PCR reads, TCRdb lists one record per CDR3 protein. Of about 14,000 distinct CDR3 sequences listed, around 84% were seen once; the top ten hold 0.67%. Findings and limits, study-wide: Convergence reportedly seemed to mark part of the twins' vaccine T cell response, with personalization marking the rest.

The rearrangement uses TRBV6-5 and TRBJ2-1; D tentatively reads TRBD1 or TRBD2 (5 bases each). The source is a woman aged 18-29 years who received the yellow fever vaccine. The source material was T cells from blood (PBMCs), unsorted or a sorted subset (not recorded which), sampled before or after yellow fever vaccination (not recorded which). In DNA, the CDR3 is TGTGCCAGCAGTTACTCGAGGGGCGATGAGCAGTTCTTC. Its protein product is CASSYSRGDEQFF.